This TCR beta chain was found in a study of multiple sclerosis patients with progressive multifocal leukoencephalopathy. Stated time point: approximately 12 months of natalizumab therapy. Looked up from germline, CDR1 is LNHDA and CDR2 is SQIVND (reference sequence). Trimming pared 4 bases from V and 3 bases from J, leaving 13 bases between. This CDR3 contains 15 residues. Produced via immunoSEQ multiplex PCR; TCRdb's table is partial and in-frame only. The sample has some 25,000 clones; less than 95% are singletons. This sequence joins TRBV19 and TRBJ1-5; D may be TRBD1 (6 bases). Material: PBMCs, obtained from a patient treated with natalizumab. This clonotype originated in a man aged 25 to 40 with multiple sclerosis. CDR3 region: CASSTIGTTNQPQHF. Written as DNA, the CDR3 is TGTGCCAGTAGTACAATCGGGACAACCAATCAGCCCCAGCATTTT.